The 13 T cell receptor beta chains below were found in one sample sequenced in a study of vaccination and CD4 T cells after COVID-19. Which antigens these TCRs recognize remains unknown. Sample treatment: approximately 11-day PBMC culture with coronavirus spike peptide pools or control peptides (ViraFEST assay). Cultured CD4+ T cell DNA was sequenced using the Oncomine TCR Beta short-read assay. Using its own MiXCR run on the PCR reads, TCRdb lists one record per CDR3 protein. The data hold thousands of distinct CDR3 sequences, with 61% observed a single time. Sequencing used CD4+ T cells from blood, cultured in vitro. The receptors shown here come from a human donor who had recovered from COVID-19.

This chain links TRBV27 with TRBJ1-2, with TRBD1 as a possible D gene (5 bases). Germline V CDR1 and CDR2: MNHEY, SMNVEV (reference sequence). This CDR3 is 15 amino acids long. V lost 1 base and J 5 bases, leaving 14 bases between the germline ends. The CDR3 loop is CASSLWGSGVYGYTF. The CDR3 nucleotides read TGTGCCAGCAGTTTATGGGGGTCCGGGGTATATGGCTACACCTTC.

The rearrangement links TRBV7-2 to TRBJ2-7; D unclear. This CDR3 comprises 15 residues. Germline assignment: CDR1 SGHTA and CDR2 FQGNSA. The V end was cut by 2 bases, the J end by 6 bases, with 17 bases between. The CDR3, as DNA: TGTGCCAGCAGCTTATCCCTGGGCCCCGTCCGCGAGCAGTACTTC. Amino acid sequence: CASSLSLGPVREQYF.

The chain has TRBV10-3 and TRBJ1-1, with D possibly being TRBD1 (6 bases). In germline, CDR1 is ENHRY, CDR2 SYGVKD. This CDR3 is 15 amino acids long. V was clipped by 0 bases and J by 0 bases, with 8 bases between them. The CDR3 region has the DNA TGTGCCATCAGTGAGTCGGACAGAATGAACACTGAAGCTTTCTTT. Amino acid sequence: CAISESDRMNTEAFF.

The V gene is TRBV7-6, the J gene TRBJ2-1, with 14 bases identical to TRBD2. CDR1 and CDR2 from the germline V gene are SGHVS and FNYEAQ. V gave up 5 bases and J gave up 1 base; unmatched junction bases: 4. The CDR3 sequence is 17 residues long. CDR3 protein: CASSPRLAGGSYNEQFF. As DNA, the CDR3 is TGTGCCAGCAGCCCCAGACTAGCGGGGGGGTCCTACAATGAGCAGTTCTTC.

The V call is TRBV7-9, the J call TRBJ1-6; 7 nucleotides agree with TRBD1. The CDR3 is 15 residues long. Trimming at V came to 5 bases and at J to 7 bases, leaving 8 bases not matched to a gene. In germline, CDR1 is SEHNR, CDR2 FQNEAQ (reference sequence). For the CDR3, the DNA is TGTGCCAGCAGCCATATTGACAGGGACAATTCACCCCTCCACTTT. It translates to CASSHIDRDNSPLHF.

The table lists this clonotype with a count of one. The genes are TRBV7-6 and TRBJ1-6; no clear D. The CDR3 spans 19 residues. The V end lost 1 base, the J end lost 0 bases, and 16 bases lay between the germline ends. The germline gives CDR1 SGHVS, CDR2 FNYEAQ. DNA for the CDR3: TGTGCCAGCAGCTTAGGGGCCAGAAGAAACCACTCCTATAATTCACCCCTCCACTTT. Amino acids: CASSLGARRNHSYNSPLHF.

The chain employs TRBV20-1 and TRBJ1-5; 11 bases are shared with TRBD1. This CDR3 has 15 residues. Germline V gene lookup returns CDR1 DFQATT and CDR2 SNEGSKA (reference sequence). The junction had 2 bases not matched to a gene; V was cut back by 3 bases and J by 1 base. In nucleotides, the CDR3 is TGCAGTGCTAGCAGGGACAGGGGGAGCAATCAGCCCCAGCATTTT. It encodes CSASRDRGSNQPQHF.

The chain links TRBV14 to TRBJ2-5, with TRBD1 matching over 7 bases. After removal of 4 bases from V and 4 bases from J, the junction contained 9 bases not matched to a gene. CDR1 and CDR2 from the germline V gene are SGHDN and FVKESK. This CDR3 comprises 15 residues. The CDR3 spells CASSPRQGMGETQYF. The CDR3 DNA is TGTGCCAGCAGCCCACGACAGGGAATGGGAGAGACCCAGTACTTC.

The chain carries TRBV5-6 and TRBJ2-4; tentative D call: TRBD2 (6 bases). Trimming left V 3 bases short and J 0 bases short, with 7 bases between. The germline V gene has CDR1 SGHDT and CDR2 YYEEEE. The CDR3 sequence is 14 residues long. In DNA, the CDR3 is TGTGCCAGCAGCTCGGGACTAGCCAAAAACATTCAGTACTTC. Its protein product is CASSSGLAKNIQYF.

The V and J genes are TRBV15 and TRBJ2-3; TRBD2 matches at 10 bases. This CDR3 region has 17 residues. CDR1 and CDR2 (germline): LNHNV, YYDKDF (reference sequence). V lost 9 bases, J lost 1 base, and 13 bases stayed unmatched. The CDR3 nucleotides are TGTGCCACAAACAGGGGGGTCGGGACTAGCGGCACAGATACGCAGTATTTT. This translates into CATNRGVGTSGTDTQYF.

This chain connects TRBV7-2 to TRBJ1-1; D is undetermined. This CDR3 region has 13 residues. The germline V and J ends were trimmed by 5 bases and 10 bases, with 17 bases remaining between them. Germline CDR1 SGHTA, CDR2 FQGNSA. The CDR3 protein is CASSPLRKEGAFF. Here the CDR3 DNA reads TGTGCCAGCAGCCCACTCCGTAAAGAAGGAGCTTTCTTT.

With respect to this clonotype: As the CDR3 is not closed by the conserved phenylalanine or tryptophan, this likely results from a read error. The genes are TRBV7-2 and TRBJ1-1; 8 bases map to TRBD1. This CDR3 spans 13 amino acids. Germline-derived CDR1 and CDR2 are SGHTA and FQGNSA. Trimming cost V 2 bases and J 6 bases; bases outside gene matches: 2. DNA of the CDR3: TGTGCCAGCAGCTTACAGGGGGCTGCTGAAGCTTTCATT. Translation gives CASSLQGAAEAFI.

The rearrangement uses TRBV28 and TRBJ1-4; D is unclear. Deletions cut 7 bases from V and 7 bases from J, with 10 bases between. The germline CDR1 and CDR2 sequences are MDHEN and SYDVKM. The CDR3 runs to 12 residues. The CDR3 region has the DNA TGTGCCAGCACCCAAAGTGGTGAAAAACTGTTTTTT. Translating gives CASTQSGEKLFF.